This T cell receptor (beta chain) came from a study of blood T cells in healthy people across ages. Findings of the study overall: More naive CD4+ cells and higher diversity marked long-lived donors relative to aged donors.

Roughly 10 milliliters of peripheral blood were drawn from each donor. This CDR3 contains 14 residues. V lost 1 base, J lost 5 bases, and 5 bases stayed unmatched. Germline CDR1 reads LGHDT; CDR2 reads YNNKEL (reference sequence). It was with a sample-barcoded 5' primer and a J-beta primer mix that a second PCR of roughly 6 to 12 cycles was run. Each CDR3 protein gets one entry after TCRdb re-called the 5' RACE reads with MiXCR. The profile covers approximately 360,000 distinct CDR3 sequences, with 50% to 60% appearing a single time and around 50% taken by the ten largest. This clonotype was picked up a small number of times. Its antigen remains unknown.

The TCR sequence derives from a man in his fifties or sixties in good health. The sample was blood. The J gene is TRBJ2-7, the V gene TRBV3-1; 7 nucleotides line up with TRBD2. The CDR3 loop reads CASSQVGLADEQYF. CDR3 coding DNA: TGTGCCAGCAGCCAAGTAGGGCTAGCGGACGAGCAGTACTTC.